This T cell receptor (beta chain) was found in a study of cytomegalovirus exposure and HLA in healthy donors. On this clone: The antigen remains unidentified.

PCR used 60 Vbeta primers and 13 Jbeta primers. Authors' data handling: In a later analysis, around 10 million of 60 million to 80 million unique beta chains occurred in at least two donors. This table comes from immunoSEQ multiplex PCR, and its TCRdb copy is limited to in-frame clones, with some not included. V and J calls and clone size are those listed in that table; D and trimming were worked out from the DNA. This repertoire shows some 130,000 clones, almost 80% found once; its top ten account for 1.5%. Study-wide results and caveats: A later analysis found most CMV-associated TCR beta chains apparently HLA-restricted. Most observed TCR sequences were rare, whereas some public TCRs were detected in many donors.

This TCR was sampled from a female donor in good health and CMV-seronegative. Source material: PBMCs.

The CDR3 DNA follows: TGTGCCAGCAGCCCCCCAGGGGCCAATCAGCCCCAGCATTTT. Its protein product is CASSPPGANQPQHF. The chain combines TRBV2 with TRBJ1-5, with D maybe TRBD1 (6 bases). Looked up from germline, CDR1 is SNHLY and CDR2 is FYNNEI. The V and J ends lost 6 bases and 3 bases respectively, with 12 bases between them. The length of the CDR3 is 14 residues. The full variable domain, with the rest looked up from reference TRBV2 and TRBJ1-5, is EPEVTQTPSHQVTQMGQEVILRCVPISNHLYFYWYRQILGQKVEFLVSFYNNEISEKSEIFDDQFSVERPDGSNFTLKIRSTKLEDSAMYFCASSPPGANQPQHFGDGTRLSIL.